The T cell receptor (beta chain) under discussion was sequenced for a study of blood T cell repertoires in COVID-19. At the level of the study: Spain, Italy and the United States supplied samples that represented acute and convalescent COVID-19. PBMCs, B-cell-depleted T cells, or T cells provided the cDNA or gDNA that made up the material.

Assay used: immunoSEQ multiplex PCR; TCRdb lists only in-frame clones, some missing. The repertoire holds roughly 430,000 clones, 88% seen once, with roughly 2% in the top ten. Self-reported history from a screening survey and questionnaire set each donor's cohort. The sequencing input was PBMCs or T cells enriched from blood (not recorded which). This TCR was recovered from a woman aged 40 to 50 with acute COVID-19.

The CDR3 DNA follows: TGTGCCACCAGTGATGGCCAGGGATACGAGCAGTACTTC. It translates to CATSDGQGYEQYF. The chain employs TRBV24-1 and TRBJ2-7, with D possibly TRBD1 on 5 matching bases. Between the trimmed V and J ends, which lost 3 bases and 4 bases, there was a span of 9 bases. CDR1 and CDR2 (germline): KGHDR, SFDVKD. The CDR3 loop spans 13 amino acids.